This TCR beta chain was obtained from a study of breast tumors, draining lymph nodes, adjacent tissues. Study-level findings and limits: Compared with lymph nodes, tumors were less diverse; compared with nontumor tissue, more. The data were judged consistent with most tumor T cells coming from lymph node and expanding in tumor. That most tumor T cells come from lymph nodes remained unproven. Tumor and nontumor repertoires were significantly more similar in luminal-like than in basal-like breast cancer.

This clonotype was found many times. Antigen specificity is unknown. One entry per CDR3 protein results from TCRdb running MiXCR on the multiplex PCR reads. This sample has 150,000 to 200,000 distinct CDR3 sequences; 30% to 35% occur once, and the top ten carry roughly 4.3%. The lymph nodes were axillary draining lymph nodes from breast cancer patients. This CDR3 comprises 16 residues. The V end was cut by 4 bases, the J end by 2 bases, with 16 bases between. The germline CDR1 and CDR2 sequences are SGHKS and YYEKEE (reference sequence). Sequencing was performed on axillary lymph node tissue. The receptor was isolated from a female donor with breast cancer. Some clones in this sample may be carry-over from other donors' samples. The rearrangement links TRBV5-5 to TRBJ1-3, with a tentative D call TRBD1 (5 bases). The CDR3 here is CASSPTRGEAGNTIYF. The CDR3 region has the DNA TGTGCCAGCAGCCCGACTAGAGGGGAAGCTGGAAACACCATATATTTT. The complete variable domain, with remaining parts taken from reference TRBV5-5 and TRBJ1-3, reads DAGVTQSPTHLIKTRGQQVTLRCSPISGHKSVSWYQQVLGQGPQFIFQYYEKEERGRGNFPDRFSARQFPNYSSELNVNALLLGDSALYLCASSPTRGEAGNTIYFGEGSWLTVV.